These T cell receptor beta chains were read from a single sample in a study of blood T cell repertoires in COVID-19. Produced via immunoSEQ multiplex PCR; TCRdb's table is partial and in-frame only. This table has about 190,000 clones, under 90% appearing once. Sequencing was carried out using peripheral blood. The receptors were gathered from a man under 40 with active or convalescent COVID-19. Each CDR3 is given with its conserved first and last residue. A D gene is named only where the DNA matches it firmly. The listing skips clone size in some rows; elsewhere it reads once, few, many or a size class.

abundance,j_gene,v_gene,d_gene,CDR3nt,CDR3aa
NA,TRBJ1-1,TRBV12-3/TRBV12-4,NA,TGTGCCAGCAGTCTACAGGAGAACACTGAAGCTTTCTTT,CASSLQENTEAFF
NA,TRBJ1-1,TRBV7-2,NA,TGTGCCAGCAGCTTAGGGGGGGGTATGAACACTGAAGCTTTCTTT,CASSLGGGMNTEAFF
NA,TRBJ1-6,TRBV13,TRBD1,TGTGCCAGCAGCGGTGACAGGGGTAATTCACCCCTCCACTTT,CASSGDRGNSPLHF
NA,TRBJ1-4,TRBV3-1/TRBV3-2,TRBD1,TGTGCCAGCAGCTCTCAGGGGGGAGCTAATGAAAAACTGTTTTTT,CASSSQGGANEKLFF
NA,TRBJ1-4,TRBV6-5,NA,TGTGCCAGCAGTTACGGGCACGGGGGGGCTGCGGAAAAACTGTTTTTT,CASSYGHGGAAEKLFF
NA,TRBJ1-5,TRBV6-1,TRBD1,TGTGCCAGCAGTGAAAGGACAGGGGGCCTTCAGCCCCAGCATTTT,CASSERTGGLQPQHF
NA,TRBJ2-1,TRBV5-1,TRBD2,TGCGCCAGCAGCCCCTCTGGGACTAGCGGGGGGCCATACAATGAGCAGTTCTTC,CASSPSGTSGGPYNEQFF
few,TRBJ1-6,TRBV15,TRBD1,TGTGCCACCAGCAGAGTGCGGACAGGGGCTTCACCCCTCCACTTT,CATSRVRTGASPLHF
NA,TRBJ2-1,TRBV24-1,TRBD2,TGTGCCACCAGTGATGGGCTAGCGGGATTCCTCTTC,CATSDGLAGFLF
NA,TRBJ1-2,TRBV7-2,NA,TGTGCCAGCAGCTTATCCAGGGACAATGGCTACACCTTC,CASSLSRDNGYTF
NA,TRBJ2-1,TRBV12-1,NA,TGTGCCAGCAGCTTGCGGGGGACTAGCGGGAGACTTCTCTACAATGAGCAGTTCTTC,CASSLRGTSGRLLYNEQFF
NA,TRBJ1-5,TRBV10-3,NA,TGTGCCATCAGTGACAGGGGAAACAATCAGCCCCAGCATTTT,CAISDRGNNQPQHF
NA,TRBJ2-1,TRBV18,NA,TGTGCCAGCTCACCACCGAACGGGGGATACTACAATGAGCAGTTCTTC,CASSPPNGGYYNEQFF
NA,TRBJ1-4,TRBV4-1,NA,TGCGCCAGCAGCCACCTGACAGGAATAGGCCGTAATGAAAACCTGTTTTTT,CASSHLTGIGRNENLFF